The source of this TCR beta chain is a study of T cell changes during pregnancy in multiple sclerosis (dated by TCRdb to between 2017 and 2020). A note on the overall study: The study looked at changes in the T cell repertoire across pregnancy in women with multiple sclerosis.

On this clone itself: No antigen is known for it. No base qualities exist here, and no much larger clone lies one base off it.

The CDR3 runs 14 residues from the cysteine to the phenylalanine. The kept DNA is CDR3 alone, 42 bases in frame from the first base. The junction shows trimming of 3 bases on V and 6 bases on J, plus 14 bases between the germline ends. CDR1 and CDR2 were assigned from the germline V gene as KGHSH and LQKENI. Library preparation used the immunoSEQ multiplex PCR assay. TCRdb took this table from immuneACCESS and kept in-frame rearrangements with V and J called. Such tables lack part of the clones; where checked against another copy, unresolved V genes explain under half of the gap, and the rest is unexplained. In this sample the table shows about 52,000 clones, 85% to 95% of which occur a single time. The top ten hold around 0.25% of the sample.

Sequences were derived from CD4+ T cells from peripheral blood mononuclear cells, sampled in the third trimester of pregnancy. The chain joins TRBV18 to TRBJ1-1; TRBD1 is perhaps the D gene, given 5 matching bases. This receptor was obtained from a female donor with multiple sclerosis, enrolled in a pregnancy study. The CDR3 sequence is CASSPLPQGSEAFF. The DNA reads as follows: TGTGCCAGCTCACCCCTCCCCCAGGGTTCTGAAGCTTTCTTT.